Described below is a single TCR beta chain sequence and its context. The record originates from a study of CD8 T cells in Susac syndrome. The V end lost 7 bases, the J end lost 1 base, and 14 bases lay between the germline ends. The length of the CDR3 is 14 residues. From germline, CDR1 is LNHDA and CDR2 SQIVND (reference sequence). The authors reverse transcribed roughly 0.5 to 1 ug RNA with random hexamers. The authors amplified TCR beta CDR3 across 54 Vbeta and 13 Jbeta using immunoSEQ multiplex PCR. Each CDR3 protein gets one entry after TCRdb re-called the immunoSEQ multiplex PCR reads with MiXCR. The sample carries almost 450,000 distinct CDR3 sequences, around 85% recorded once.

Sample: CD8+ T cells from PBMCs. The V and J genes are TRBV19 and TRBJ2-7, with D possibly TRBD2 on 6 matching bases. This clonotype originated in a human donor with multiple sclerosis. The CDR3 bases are TGTGCCAGTACCATAGCGGCAGGTTCCTACGAGCAGTACTTC. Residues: CASTIAAGSYEQYF.